The 28 T cell receptor beta chains below were found in one sample sequenced in a study of T-cell memory formation after mild COVID-19. TCRdb independently ran MiXCR on the 5' RACE reads; one entry per CDR3 protein. The sample consists of approximately 89,000 distinct CDR3 sequences, around 13% of them appearing once. Sample: PBMCs or a T cell subset sorted from them (not recorded which). The receptors originated from a man between 18 and 35 years old who had mild COVID-19 (a few samples of this study predate the infection). Cell type and time point are not known.

This clonotype was observed a handful of times. The chain combines TRBV6-5 with TRBJ2-3; perhaps TRBD2 as D (5 bases). Trimming left V 0 bases short and J 1 base short, with 11 bases between. The CDR3 spans 16 residues. Germline values: CDR1 MNHEY, CDR2 SVGAGI. The CDR3 reads CASSYSALAGTDTQYF. The CDR3 nucleotides are TGTGCCAGCAGTTACTCGGCTCTAGCTGGCACAGATACGCAGTATTTT.

This clonotype was recorded a few times. The V and J genes are TRBV19 and TRBJ1-1; D unclear. Germline loops: CDR1 LNHDA, CDR2 SQIVND (reference sequence). The CDR3 sequence is 13 residues long. V was clipped by 3 bases and J by 4 bases, with 9 bases between them. The CDR3 is CASSISPGTEAFF. The CDR3 nucleotides read TGTGCCAGTAGTATTAGTCCGGGCACTGAAGCTTTCTTT. The complete variable domain, with remaining parts taken from reference TRBV19 and TRBJ1-1, reads DGGITQSPKYLFRKEGQNVTLSCEQNLNHDAMYWYRQDPGQGLRLIYYSQIVNDFQKGDIAEGYSVSREKKESFPLTVTSAQKNPTAFYLCASSISPGTEAFFGQGTRLTVV.

This chain connects TRBV19 to TRBJ2-1; D perhaps matches TRBD2 (6 bases). CDR1 and CDR2 (germline): LNHDA, SQIVND (reference sequence). The V end lost 5 bases, the J end lost 3 bases, and 17 bases lay between the germline ends. CDR3 length: 16 amino acids. CDR3 protein: CASSVGGRVGYNEQFF. CDR3 sequence (DNA): TGTGCCAGTAGTGTAGGAGGGCGGGTAGGCTACAATGAGCAGTTCTTC. Drawing the rest from reference TRBV19 and TRBJ2-1, the complete variable domain is DGGITQSPKYLFRKEGQNVTLSCEQNLNHDAMYWYRQDPGQGLRLIYYSQIVNDFQKGDIAEGYSVSREKKESFPLTVTSAQKNPTAFYLCASSVGGRVGYNEQFFGPGTRLTVL.

This clonotype appeared many times. The genes are TRBV5-1 and TRBJ1-1; D unclear. Trimming shortened V by 6 bases and J by 4 bases, and 13 bases separated the two germline ends. Looked up from germline, CDR1 is SGHRS and CDR2 is YFSETQ. This CDR3 has 13 amino acids. The CDR3 protein is CASTPREGTEAFF. The CDR3 DNA is TGCGCCAGCACGCCCCGGGAGGGCACTGAAGCTTTCTTT.

This clonotype was detected many times. The chain employs TRBV12-5 and TRBJ2-5; D may correspond to TRBD1 or TRBD2 (5 bases each). The V and J ends lost 3 bases and 2 bases respectively, with 7 bases between them. CDR3 length equals 13 residues. Per germline, CDR1 LGHNT and CDR2 FRNRAP. CDR3 region: CASGLGTQETQYF. CDR3 coding DNA: TGTGCTAGTGGTTTAGGGACGCAAGAGACCCAGTACTTC.

V usage is TRBV4-1 and J usage is TRBJ2-7; D may correspond to TRBD1 or TRBD2 (7 bases each). The CDR3 covers 15 residues. Germline-derived CDR1 and CDR2 are MGHRA and YSYEKL. V dropped 1 base and J dropped 2 bases, with 12 bases sitting between them. The CDR3 region is CASSQGQGGTYEQYF. In DNA, the CDR3 is TGCGCCAGCAGCCAAGGACAGGGAGGGACCTACGAGCAGTACTTC.

The rearrangement links TRBV5-1 to TRBJ2-6, with D possibly matching TRBD2 (6 bases). This CDR3 has 18 residues. V lost 2 bases and J 4 bases, leaving 19 bases between the germline ends. Germline-derived CDR1 and CDR2 are SGHRS and YFSETQ. The CDR3 spells CASSLAGTGYGGANVLTF. The CDR3 DNA reads TGCGCCAGCAGCTTAGCCGGGACTGGTTACGGCGGGGCCAACGTCCTGACTTTC.

This clonotype has only a few counts. The CDR3 here is CSAQGAETQYF. CDR3 DNA: TGCAGTGCTCAGGGTGCGGAGACCCAGTACTTC. The genes are TRBV20-1 and TRBJ2-5; possibly TRBD1 for D (5 bases). The germline CDR1 and CDR2 sequences are DFQATT and SNEGSKA (reference sequence). The CDR3 extends over 11 amino acids. The ends were cut back, 5 bases at V and 5 bases at J, with 9 bases in the middle.

For this clonotype: At one boundary the junction diverges from the germline segment, which might be a read error. The chain has TRBV6-6 and TRBJ2-7, with a possible D match to TRBD1 (5 bases). Germline V lookup: CDR1 MNHNY, CDR2 SVGAGI (reference sequence). The length of the CDR3 is 13 residues. CDR3 nucleotide sequence: TGTGCCAGCACCTTAGGACACTCCAACGAGCAGTACTTC. Translation: CASTLGHSNEQYF.

This clonotype has a count of ten or more. The chain combines TRBV27 with TRBJ1-1, with TRBD1 matching over 7 bases. Germline V gene lookup returns CDR1 MNHEY and CDR2 SMNVEV (reference sequence). This CDR3 region has 13 residues. The V segment lost 3 bases and the J segment 4 bases; nucleotides outside the gene matches: 2. The CDR3 coding sequence is TGTGCCAGCAGTTTTTCAGGGGGCACTGAAGCTTTCTTT. Amino acids: CASSFSGGTEAFF.

This clonotype was seen only a few times. V gene TRBV7-9 combines with J gene TRBJ1-3; tentative D call: TRBD1 (5 bases). CDR3 length: 14 residues. CDR1 and CDR2 from the germline V gene are SEHNR and FQNEAQ (reference sequence). Between the trimmed V and J ends, which lost 1 base and 7 bases, there was a span of 11 bases. In DNA, the CDR3 is TGTGCCAGCAGCTTAGGGGGGACCATCAACACCATATATTTT. Protein product: CASSLGGTINTIYF.

This clonotype has more than one count but fewer than ten. The chain is built from TRBV6-5 and TRBJ2-1; TRBD2 might be the D (6 bases). V was pared by 6 bases and J by 7 bases, with 7 bases between. CDR1 is MNHEY, CDR2 SVGAGI, per germline. The CDR3 totals 11 residues. The CDR3 loop reads CASRAGNEQFF. The CDR3 DNA follows: TGTGCCAGCAGGGCGGGGAATGAGCAGTTCTTC.

The chain links TRBV29-1 to TRBJ2-1, with TRBD1 as a possible D gene (6 bases). The CDR3 is 12 residues long. The V gene lost 2 bases and the J gene lost 7 bases, with 9 bases spanning the gap. Germline CDR1 reads SQVTM; CDR2 reads ANQGSEA. The DNA for the CDR3 is TGCAGCGTTGAAACAGGGCTGAATGAGCAGTTCTTC. As protein: CSVETGLNEQFF.

This clonotype appeared a few times. V gene TRBV7-6 combines with J gene TRBJ2-5, with D possibly matching TRBD1 (6 bases). The CDR3 runs 14 residues. Trimming removed 7 bases at V and 0 bases at J, with 12 bases between. In germline, CDR1 is SGHVS, CDR2 FNYEAQ. This CDR3 is CASTPGANQETQYF. The CDR3 region has the DNA TGTGCCAGCACCCCAGGGGCTAACCAAGAGACCCAGTACTTC.

This clonotype was observed a few times. This chain links TRBV4-1 with TRBJ1-6; D call uncertain. Trimming removed 2 bases from V and 10 bases from J, with 6 bases in between. CDR1 is MGHRA and CDR2 is YSYEKL in the germline V gene. The CDR3 runs to 12 residues. The CDR3 nucleotides are TGCGCCAGCAGCCAAAGGACCTCACCCCTCCACTTT. It is translated as CASSQRTSPLHF.

This clonotype was recorded a few times. The chain links TRBV7-9 to TRBJ2-7; TRBD1 or TRBD2 may be the D gene (6 bases each). With 4 bases removed from V and 0 bases from J, the gap between germline ends came to 16 bases. Germline lookup yields CDR1 SEHNR and CDR2 FQNEAQ (reference sequence). This CDR3 spans 16 amino acids. Here the CDR3 reads CASSSGASGPSYEQYF. In nucleotides, the CDR3 is TGTGCCAGCAGCTCAGGGGCCAGCGGGCCCTCCTACGAGCAGTACTTC.

The V call is TRBV4-3, the J call TRBJ1-3; D is unresolved. V lost 0 bases and J lost 0, with 15 bases in between. The germline CDR1 and CDR2 sequences are LGHNA and YSLEER. The CDR3 has 18 amino acids. CDR3 sequence reads: CASSQDRADMSSGNTIYF. CDR3 coding DNA: TGCGCCAGCAGCCAAGATCGGGCAGACATGAGCTCTGGAAACACCATATATTTT.

The genes are TRBV4-3 and TRBJ1-1, with D tentatively TRBD1 (5 bases). CDR1 is LGHNA, CDR2 YSLEER, per germline. This CDR3 is 17 amino acids long. Trimming removed 0 bases from V and 2 bases from J, with 16 bases in between. CDR3 region: CASSQEPGDWLNTEAFF. The DNA of the CDR3 is TGCGCCAGCAGCCAAGAACCGGGGGACTGGTTAAACACTGAAGCTTTCTTT.

The chain has TRBV9 and TRBJ2-2, with 8 bases identical to TRBD2. With 4 bases clipped from V and 0 bases from J, the junction kept 11 bases outside the gene matches. Germline V gene sequence: CDR1 SGDLS, CDR2 YYNGEE. The CDR3 extends over 18 amino acids. The CDR3 here is CASSPNRGGTANTGELFF. CDR3 DNA sequence: TGTGCCAGCAGCCCCAATCGGGGGGGAACCGCGAACACCGGGGAGCTGTTTTTT.

The rearrangement joins TRBV5-5 to TRBJ1-1; D call uncertain. This CDR3 contains 13 residues. Trimming cost V 2 bases and J 4 bases, with 9 bases left between them. From germline, CDR1 is SGHKS and CDR2 YYEKEE (reference sequence). This CDR3 is CASSFVGSTEAFF. The CDR3 DNA follows: TGTGCCAGCAGCTTTGTTGGTAGCACTGAAGCTTTCTTT.

Many counts were recorded for this clonotype. The rearrangement links TRBV11-2 to TRBJ2-5, with 7 nucleotides matching TRBD1. Trimming cost V 5 bases and J 2 bases; bases outside gene matches: 5. The CDR3 length is 14 residues. Germline V gene data show CDR1 as SGHAT and CDR2 as FQNNGV. CDR3 protein: CASSKRTGQETQYF. The CDR3 region has the DNA TGTGCCAGCAGCAAAAGGACAGGACAAGAGACCCAGTACTTC.

This clonotype came up a few times. V and J are TRBV29-1 and TRBJ2-1; TRBD1 matches at 10 bases. Trimming cost V 1 base and J 2 bases; bases outside gene matches: 5. The CDR3 extends over 16 amino acids. The germline gives CDR1 SQVTM, CDR2 ANQGSEA. The CDR3 sequence is CSVEVMDRGTYNEQFF. In DNA form, the CDR3 reads TGCAGCGTTGAAGTAATGGACAGGGGGACCTACAATGAGCAGTTCTTC.

V usage is TRBV7-9 and J usage is TRBJ2-5; TRBD2 aligns across 10 bases. With V trimmed by 5 bases and J by 2 bases, 8 bases remained unmatched. Germline V gives CDR1 SEHNR, CDR2 FQNEAQ (reference sequence). The CDR3 is 16 amino acids. CDR3 loop: CASSVWRTSGQETQYF. The CDR3 DNA follows: TGTGCCAGCAGCGTATGGAGGACTAGCGGACAAGAGACCCAGTACTTC.

The rearrangement joins TRBV4-1 to TRBJ1-5, with D maybe TRBD1 (6 bases). This CDR3 comprises 12 residues. Deletions cut 8 bases from V and 7 bases from J, with 12 bases between. The germline V gene has CDR1 MGHRA and CDR2 YSYEKL. CDR3 in DNA: TGCGCCAGCCAGCAGGGGAGCCAGCCCCAGCATTTT. Translation: CASQQGSQPQHF.

This clonotype was counted a few times. This chain links TRBV4-1 with TRBJ1-2; 9 nucleotides line up with TRBD1. The CDR3 extends over 16 amino acids. V dropped 3 bases and J dropped 4; count of bases not matched to a gene: 9. CDR1 and CDR2 (germline): MGHRA, YSYEKL. CDR3 residues: CASSQTGTGFFYGYTF. The CDR3 region has the DNA TGCGCCAGCAGCCAGACCGGGACAGGGTTCTTCTATGGCTACACCTTC.

V usage is TRBV10-3 and J usage is TRBJ2-7, with no clear D. The CDR3 spans 12 residues. Deletions cut 11 bases from V and 3 bases from J, with 14 bases between. Germline CDR1 reads ENHRY; CDR2 reads SYGVKD. In DNA form, the CDR3 reads TGTGCCGCAGGAGACACGAACTACGAGCAGTACTTC. It yields the protein CAAGDTNYEQYF.

The chain joins TRBV7-9 to TRBJ2-1; the D gene is possibly TRBD1 (6 bases). The V gene's germline CDR1 is SEHNR and CDR2 FQNEAQ (reference sequence). This CDR3 has 15 residues. V lost 1 base, J lost 6 bases, and 13 bases lay in between. CDR3 in amino acids: CASSLEGGTPNEQFF. CDR3 nucleotide sequence: TGTGCCAGCAGCTTAGAAGGGGGAACCCCCAATGAGCAGTTCTTC. Full variable domain (remainder filled in from reference TRBV7-9 and TRBJ2-1): DTGVSQNPRHKITKRGQNVTFRCDPISEHNRLYWYRQTLGQGPEFLTYFQNEAQLEKSRLLSDRFSAERPKGSFSTLEIQRTEQGDSAMYLCASSLEGGTPNEQFFGPGTRLTVL.

The chain links TRBV4-2 to TRBJ2-7; D remains ambiguous. CDR1 LGHNA and CDR2 YNFKEQ come from the germline V gene. The CDR3 covers 16 residues. V was clipped by 0 bases and J by 6 bases, with 18 bases between them. Here the CDR3 DNA reads TGTGCCAGCAGCCAAGAGTACAGTTTCCTGCGTGGCGAGCAGTACTTC. Its translation: CASSQEYSFLRGEQYF.